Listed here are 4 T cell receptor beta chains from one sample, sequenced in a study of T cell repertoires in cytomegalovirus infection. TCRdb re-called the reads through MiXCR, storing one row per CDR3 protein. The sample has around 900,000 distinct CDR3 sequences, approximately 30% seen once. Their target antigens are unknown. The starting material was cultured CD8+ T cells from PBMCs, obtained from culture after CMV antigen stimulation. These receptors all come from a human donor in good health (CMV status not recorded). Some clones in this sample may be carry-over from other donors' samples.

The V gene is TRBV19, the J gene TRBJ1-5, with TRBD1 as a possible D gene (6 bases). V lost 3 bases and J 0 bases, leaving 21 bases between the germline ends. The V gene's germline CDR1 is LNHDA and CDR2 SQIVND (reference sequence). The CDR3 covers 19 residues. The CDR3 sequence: CASSIRRDTGFYSNQPQHF. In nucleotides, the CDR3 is TGTGCCAGTAGTATTCGCCGGGACACGGGCTTCTATAGCAATCAGCCCCAGCATTTT.

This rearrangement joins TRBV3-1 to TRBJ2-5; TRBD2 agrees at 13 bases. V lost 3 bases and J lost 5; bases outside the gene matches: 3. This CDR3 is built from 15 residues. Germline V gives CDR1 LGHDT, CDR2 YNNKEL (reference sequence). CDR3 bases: TGTGCCAGCAGCCACGTACTAGCGGGGGGGGAGACCCAGTACTTC. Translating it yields CASSHVLAGGETQYF.

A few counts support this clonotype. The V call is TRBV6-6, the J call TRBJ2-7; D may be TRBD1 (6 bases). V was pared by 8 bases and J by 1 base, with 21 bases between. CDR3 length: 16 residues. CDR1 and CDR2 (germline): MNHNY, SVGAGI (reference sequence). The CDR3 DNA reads TGTGCCAGCGGGGGCTCGGACAGAGACTATTCCTACGAGCAGTACGTC. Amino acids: CASGGSDRDYSYEQYV.

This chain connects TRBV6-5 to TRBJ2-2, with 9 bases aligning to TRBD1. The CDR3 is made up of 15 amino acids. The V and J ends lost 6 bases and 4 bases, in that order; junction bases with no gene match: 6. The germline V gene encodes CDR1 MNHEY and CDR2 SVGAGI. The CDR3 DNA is TGTGCCAGCAGCCTGGACAGGGGAAGCACCGGGGAGCTGTTTTTT. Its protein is CASSLDRGSTGELFF.